Sequencing of this TCR beta chain was carried out in a study of blood T cell repertoires in COVID-19. Study at large: Spain, Italy and the United States supplied samples that represented acute and convalescent COVID-19. The analysed material was cDNA or gDNA that came from T cells, B-cell-depleted T cells, or PBMCs.

The V gene end was trimmed by 6 bases and the J gene end by 4 bases; junction bases not matched to a gene: 5. The CDR3 has 13 residues. In the original analysis: From reference gene primer amplification, estimates of nucleated cell counts were derived. TCRdb's table, derived via immunoSEQ multiplex PCR, lists solely in-frame clones and lacks some. D and trimming were read from the DNA, whereas the V and J calls and clone size are those reported in that table. The data hold 260,000 or so clones, with 88% observed a single time. J is TRBJ1-1 and V is TRBV12-3 or TRBV12-4, with 7 bases aligning to TRBD1. Material for sequencing was peripheral blood. This sequence originates from a human donor in a cohort sampled during active COVID-19. The CDR3 spells CASRTGFGTEAFF. The CDR3 DNA follows: TGTGCCAGCAGGACAGGGTTTGGCACTGAAGCTTTCTTT.